These T cell receptor beta chains were read from a single sample in a study of metastatic and nonmetastatic thyroid tumors. TCRdb re-called the PCR reads with MiXCR. The data show 45,000 to 50,000 clones, with around 23% seen just once and about 3.5% held by the top ten. The sequenced sample was blood. All receptors derive from a male donor with papillary thyroid cancer or a benign thyroid nodule (not recorded which). Some clones in this sample may be carry-over from other donors' samples. Each CDR3 is given without its conserved first and last residue. Each record gives: V gene, CDR3 protein.

TRBV19,ASSIDRTSQYNEQF
TRBV4-2,ASSQEWGLNTEAF
TRBV2,ATRRQPSTDTQY
TRBV11-2,ASSLNGATSGNTIY
TRBV15,ATARTGSSYEQY
TRBV6-2/TRBV6-3,ATLRGSFYEQY
TRBV7-9,ASSLGGGGRETQY
TRBV5-1,ASSPGQGTNEQY
TRBV11-2,ASSRDRDTQY
TRBV5-5,ASIPQGMHEELF
TRBV7-2,ASSLAGPLGANVLT